This T cell receptor (beta chain) was captured by sequencing in a study of blood T cell repertoires in COVID-19. Across the whole study: Samples of COVID-19 (acute and convalescent) were obtained from the United States, Italy and Spain. PBMCs, B-cell-depleted T cells, or T cells were the source of the cDNA or gDNA that made up the material.

The Seattle patients, enrolled during active infection, were followed longitudinally. Original handling: Reference gene primers were amplified, and this amplification served to estimate nucleated cell counts. The table came from immunoSEQ multiplex PCR; TCRdb's copy has only in-frame clones and leaves some out. V, J and clone size derive from that table, while D and trimming were established from the DNA sequence. The sample contains fewer than 200,000 clones, around nine tenths of which appear only once. This clone was seen a single time. The junction had 11 bases not matched to a gene; V was cut back by 2 bases and J by 4 bases. Germline CDR1 reads MGHRA; CDR2 reads YSYEKL. The CDR3 loop spans 16 amino acids.

This TCR came from a woman in her 70s with COVID-19, enrolled during active disease. The chain has TRBV4-1 and TRBJ2-7, with TRBD2 matching over 7 bases. The material sequenced was peripheral blood. CDR3 region: CASSQTGTTTFYEQYF. CDR3 in DNA: TGCGCCAGCAGCCAAACCGGGACTACGACCTTTTACGAGCAGTACTTC.